The 16 T cell receptor beta chains listed next were all sequenced from one sample in a study of OX40 agonist ivuxolimab in advanced cancers. Profiling relied on immunoSEQ multiplex PCR, and the TCRdb table lists in-frame clones only, not all of them. The data contain about 69,000 clones, 85% to 90% of them singletons. The sample here was CD4+ or CD8+ T cells sorted from blood, taken in a trial of the OX40 agonist ivuxolimab. These TCRs come from an adult with an advanced solid tumor such as melanoma, head and neck, liver or kidney cancer.

The chain employs TRBV5-1 and TRBJ2-7, with 7 positions matching TRBD1. The ends lost 0 bases at V and 0 bases at J; junction bases unmatched: 3. Germline CDR1 reads SGHRS; CDR2 reads YFSETQ. This CDR3 is 15 amino acids long. The CDR3, as DNA: TGCGCCAGCAGCTTGGCGGGACAGTCCTCCTACGAGCAGTACTTC. Translation: CASSLAGQSSYEQYF.

This chain joins TRBV7-2 and TRBJ1-2; no clear D. This CDR3 region has 14 residues. Trimming took off 5 bases at V and 7 bases at J, with 17 bases between the two ends. The germline gives CDR1 SGHTA, CDR2 FQGNSA. In DNA, the CDR3 is TGTGCCAGCAGCCCCAGCGGGGTATCGGGTGGCTACACCTTC. Residues: CASSPSGVSGGYTF.

The V call is TRBV6-5, the J call TRBJ1-5, with a weak D call TRBD1 (6 bases). Per germline, CDR1 MNHEY and CDR2 SVGAGI. Trimming cost V 4 bases and J 6 bases, with 13 bases left between them. CDR3 size: 14 residues. The CDR3 coding sequence is TGTGCCAGCAGTTCCGCCAGGGGACCTCAGCCCCAGCATTTT. It specifies CASSSARGPQPQHF.

The chain links TRBV6-1 to TRBJ1-2, with D tentatively TRBD1 (5 bases). The CDR3 consists of 14 residues. Germline values: CDR1 MNHNS, CDR2 SASEGT. The germline V and J ends were trimmed by 4 bases and 7 bases, with 16 bases remaining between them. CDR3 in amino acids: CASSAGREWGGYTF. Here the CDR3 DNA reads TGTGCCAGCAGTGCTGGCAGGGAGTGGGGTGGCTACACCTTC.

V and J are TRBV18 and TRBJ1-3, with unresolved D. The CDR3 sequence is 16 residues long. V lost 5 bases and J lost 0, with 14 bases in between. Looked up from germline, CDR1 is KGHSH and CDR2 is LQKENI. The CDR3 DNA is TGTGCCAGCTCAGAGGGCCTCTTCGCCTCTGGAAACACCATATATTTT. Amino acid sequence: CASSEGLFASGNTIYF.

This chain links TRBV19 with TRBJ1-5, with D unresolved. The germline V gene has CDR1 LNHDA and CDR2 SQIVND (reference sequence). The CDR3 runs to 12 residues. Trimming shortened V by 5 bases and J by 5 bases, and 7 bases separated the two germline ends. CDR3 in DNA: TGTGCCAGTAGTCCCCTCGATCAGCCCCAGCATTTT. Translated, it gives CASSPLDQPQHF.

This chain joins TRBV28 and TRBJ2-6; TRBD1 is a possible D gene (6 bases). Per germline, CDR1 MDHEN and CDR2 SYDVKM. Trimming removed 8 bases at V and 1 base at J, with 18 bases between. The CDR3 totals 17 residues. The CDR3 bases are TGTGCCAGCGACAGGTCCGGTTTCTATTCTGGGGCCAACGTCCTGACTTTC. Protein: CASDRSGFYSGANVLTF.

This clone came up once. The chain uses TRBV28 and TRBJ2-1; 8 nucleotides agree with TRBD1. Germline-derived CDR1 and CDR2 are MDHEN and SYDVKM. The length of the CDR3 is 15 residues. V lost 5 bases, J lost 4 bases, and 7 bases stayed unmatched. CDR3 sequence reads: CASSKNRGWYNEQFF. CDR3 nucleotides: TGTGCCAGCAGTAAAAACAGGGGGTGGTACAATGAGCAGTTCTTC.

The chain uses TRBV28 and TRBJ2-7, with 8 nucleotides matching TRBD2. V was pared by 4 bases and J by 6 bases, with 11 bases of the junction left unmatched. Germline V CDR1 and CDR2: MDHEN, SYDVKM. The CDR3 is made up of 15 amino acids. The CDR3 loop reads CASSSPGGALTEQYF. CDR3 DNA: TGTGCCAGCAGTTCCCCGGGGGGGGCGCTAACCGAGCAGTACTTC. Complete variable domain (other parts from reference TRBV28 and TRBJ2-7): DVKVTQSSRYLVKRTGEKVFLECVQDMDHENMFWYRQDPGLGLRLIYFSYDVKMKEKGDIPEGYSVSREKKERFSLILESASTNQTSMYLCASSSPGGALTEQYFGPGTRLTVT.

The chain combines TRBV19 with TRBJ2-1; D possibly corresponds to TRBD2 (7 bases). With 5 bases removed from V and 0 bases from J, the gap between germline ends came to 14 bases. Germline CDR1 reads LNHDA; CDR2 reads SQIVND (reference sequence). The CDR3 extends over 16 amino acids. For the CDR3, the DNA is TGTGCCAGTAGTCCCCAGGGGAGGGCCTCCTACAATGAGCAGTTCTTC. Translating gives CASSPQGRASYNEQFF.

V usage is TRBV18 and J usage is TRBJ2-3; TRBD2 aligns across 9 bases. CDR3 length: 15 residues. Trimming removed 5 bases from V and 5 bases from J; junction bases left unmatched: 8. The germline V gene encodes CDR1 KGHSH and CDR2 LQKENI. The DNA for the CDR3 is TGTGCCAGCTCATCTCCGGGACTAGCCGGAGATACGCAGTATTTT. Its protein product is CASSSPGLAGDTQYF.

The CDR3 sequence: CASSLGRNQETQYF. DNA for the CDR3: TGCGCCAGCAGCTTGGGACGGAACCAAGAGACCCAGTACTTC. V and J are TRBV5-1 and TRBJ2-5; D is unclear. Germline assignment: CDR1 SGHRS and CDR2 YFSETQ. CDR3 length: 14 residues. Deletions cut 0 bases from V and 0 bases from J, with 6 bases between.

The chain carries TRBV28 and TRBJ1-1; D perhaps matches TRBD1 (6 bases). The CDR3 loop spans 14 amino acids. Trimming took 10 bases from V and 0 from J, leaving 15 bases between them. Germline lookup yields CDR1 MDHEN and CDR2 SYDVKM. The CDR3 sequence: CAINRDTMNTEAFF. The CDR3, as DNA: TGTGCCATAAACCGGGACACGATGAACACTGAAGCTTTCTTT. The full variable domain, completed using reference TRBV28 and TRBJ1-1, is DVKVTQSSRYLVKRTGEKVFLECVQDMDHENMFWYRQDPGLGLRLIYFSYDVKMKEKGDIPEGYSVSREKKERFSLILESASTNQTSMYLCAINRDTMNTEAFFGQGTRLTVV.

A few counts support this clone. The V and J genes are TRBV5-1 and TRBJ2-7, with D hard to call. Trimming stripped 4 bases from V and 7 bases from J, with 15 bases between. There are 13 residues in the CDR3. In germline, CDR1 is SGHRS, CDR2 YFSETQ. The DNA for the CDR3 is TGCGCCAGCAGCCCTTACACTGGTCCTGAGCAGTACTTC. The encoded protein is CASSPYTGPEQYF.

V and J are TRBV10-2 and TRBJ1-5; the D gene is possibly TRBD1 (5 bases). Trimming pared 2 bases from V and 0 bases from J, leaving 17 bases between. The CDR3 covers 18 residues. Looked up from germline, CDR1 is WSHSY and CDR2 is SAAADI. CDR3 sequence: CASSEEGWQTYSNQPQHF. CDR3 nucleotide sequence: TGCGCCAGCAGTGAGGAGGGGTGGCAGACCTATAGCAATCAGCCCCAGCATTTT.

This clone was picked up a small number of times. This chain joins TRBV29-1 and TRBJ2-5; TRBD2 matches at 10 bases. CDR3 size: 14 residues. V lost 4 bases to trimming and J lost 4 bases; unmatched junction nucleotides: 6. From germline, CDR1 is SQVTM and CDR2 ANQGSEA. In nucleotides, the CDR3 is TGCAGCGTTGCTAGCGGGAGCCGGGGAGAGACCCAGTACTTC. The encoded protein is CSVASGSRGETQYF.